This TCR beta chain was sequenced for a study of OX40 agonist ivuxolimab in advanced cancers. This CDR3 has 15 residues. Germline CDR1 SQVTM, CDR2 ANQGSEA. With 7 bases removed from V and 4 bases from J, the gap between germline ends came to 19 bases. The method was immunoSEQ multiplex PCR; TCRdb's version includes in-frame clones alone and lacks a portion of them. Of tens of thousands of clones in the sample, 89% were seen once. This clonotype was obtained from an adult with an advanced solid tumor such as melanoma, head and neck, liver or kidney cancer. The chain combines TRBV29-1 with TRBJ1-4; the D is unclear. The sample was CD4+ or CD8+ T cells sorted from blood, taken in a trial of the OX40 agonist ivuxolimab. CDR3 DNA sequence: TGCAGCGCCTGGGCGGTACTGTTCGGTAATGAAAAACTGTTTTTT. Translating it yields CSAWAVLFGNEKLFF.